This TCR beta chain was sequenced for a study of blood T cell repertoires in COVID-19. Whole-study context: Samples taken during acute and convalescent COVID-19 were collected in the United States, Italy and Spain. Sample material is recorded as cDNA or gDNA derived from T cells, B-cell-depleted T cells, or PBMCs.

Authors' data handling: Amplifying reference gene primers gave estimates of nucleated cell counts. This table comes from immunoSEQ multiplex PCR, and its TCRdb copy is limited to in-frame clones, with some not included. The D gene and trimming were derived from the DNA, and the V and J assignments and clone size from that table. The data hold 200,000 to 250,000 clones, with approximately 85% observed a single time. This clone was counted a single time. This clonotype was obtained from a man at least 80 years old with acute or convalescent COVID-19. Sequenced input: peripheral blood.

CDR3 in amino acids: CASSVAQRVSEQFF. In DNA form, the CDR3 reads TGTGCCAGCAGCGTAGCTCAACGAGTTAGTGAGCAGTTCTTC. V and J are TRBV9 and TRBJ2-1; D not resolved. Per the germline V gene, CDR1 is SGDLS and CDR2 is YYNGEE. This CDR3 contains 14 residues. With 0 bases removed from V and 9 bases from J, the gap between germline ends came to 13 bases.